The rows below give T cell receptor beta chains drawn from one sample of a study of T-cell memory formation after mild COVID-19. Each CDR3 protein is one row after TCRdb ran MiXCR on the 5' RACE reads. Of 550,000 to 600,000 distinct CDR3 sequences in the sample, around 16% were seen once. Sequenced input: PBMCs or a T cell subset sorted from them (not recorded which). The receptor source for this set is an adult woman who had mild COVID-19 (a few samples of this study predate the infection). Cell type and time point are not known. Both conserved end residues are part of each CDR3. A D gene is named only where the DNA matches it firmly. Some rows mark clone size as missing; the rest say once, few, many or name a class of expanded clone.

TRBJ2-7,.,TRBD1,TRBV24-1,TGTGCCACTCGGGACAGTGAGATTGACGAGCAGTACTTC,CATRDSEIDEQYF
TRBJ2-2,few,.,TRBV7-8,TGTGCCAGCAGCGCCCGACAGGGACTAATTGGCGGGGAGCTGTTTTTT,CASSARQGLIGGELFF
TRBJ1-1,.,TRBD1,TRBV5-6,TGTGCCAGCAGCCCGGCCAGGGGGATGGCTGAAGCTTTCTTT,CASSPARGMAEAFF
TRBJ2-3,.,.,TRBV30,TGTGCCTGGAGTGTAGTACCAGGAGATACGCAGTATTTT,CAWSVVPGDTQYF
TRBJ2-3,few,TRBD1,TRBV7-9,TGTGCCAGCACGAACGACAGGGGAGTTCAAGATACGCAGTATTTT,CASTNDRGVQDTQYF
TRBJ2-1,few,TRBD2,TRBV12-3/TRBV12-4,TGTGCCAGCAGTCGAGCGGGAGGGGTCGCCTACAATGAGCAGTTCTTC,CASSRAGGVAYNEQFF
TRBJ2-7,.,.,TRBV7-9,TGTGCCAGCCTTGGTCCCTGGGGCGAGCAGTACTTC,CASLGPWGEQYF
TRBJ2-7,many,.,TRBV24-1,TGTGCCACCAGTGGAGGCTCCTACGAGCAGTACTTC,CATSGGSYEQYF
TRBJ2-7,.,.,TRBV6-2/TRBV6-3,TGTGCCAGCACCGGTCCTAACAGTGCCTACGAGCAGTACTTC,CASTGPNSAYEQYF
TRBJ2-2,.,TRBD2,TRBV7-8,TGTGCCAGCAGCCCCTGGGGAGGGTCCAACACCGGGGAGCTGTTTTTT,CASSPWGGSNTGELFF
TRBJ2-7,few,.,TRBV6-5,TGTGCCAGCAGTTCCCTATGGGGCTCCTACGAGCAGTACTTC,CASSSLWGSYEQYF